The 6 T cell receptor beta chains below were found in one sample sequenced in a study of CD8+ T cells in alopecia areata. TCR sequencing used cDNA made by reverse transcription of extracted RNA. Clones were read by immunoSEQ multiplex PCR, and TCRdb kept only the in-frame ones, dropping some. The table lists about 70,000 clones, 25% to 30% of them singletons. The treatment: oral pan-JAK inhibitor, 5-10 mg twice daily. This specimen was CD8+ T cells sorted from blood, taken at week 4, from a patient treated with tofacitinib. Every receptor here comes from a human donor with alopecia areata.

The sample holds a few counts of this clone. This chain uses TRBV6-1 with TRBJ2-6; D call uncertain. CDR1 is MNHNS and CDR2 is SASEGT in the germline V gene. This CDR3 is 15 amino acids long. The V gene lost 8 bases and the J gene lost 0 bases, with 11 bases spanning the gap. The CDR3 nucleotides read TGTGCCAGCGCCTCGGGTAGCTCTGGGGCCAACGTCCTGACTTTC. It specifies CASASGSSGANVLTF.

V is TRBV7-9 and J is TRBJ2-7; 14 bases are a match to TRBD2. Germline V gives CDR1 SEHNR, CDR2 FQNEAQ (reference sequence). Unmatched junction bases numbered 6, after V lost 5 bases and J lost 6 bases. There are 15 residues in the CDR3. DNA of the CDR3: TGTGCCAGCAGCACCGGGACTAGCGGGAGACTCGAGCAGTACTTC. Protein: CASSTGTSGRLEQYF.

This chain connects TRBV4-1 to TRBJ1-4; no firm D call. Trimming removed 0 bases at V and 3 bases at J, with 14 bases between. The V gene's germline CDR1 is MGHRA and CDR2 YSYEKL. CDR3 length: 17 amino acids. As DNA, the CDR3 is TGCGCCAGCAGCCAAGATCTAGGGTGGGAAGCTAATGAAAAACTGTTTTTT. This sequence encodes CASSQDLGWEANEKLFF.

The chain uses TRBV19 and TRBJ2-7, with D maybe TRBD1 (6 bases). Germline CDR1 and CDR2: LNHDA and SQIVND (reference sequence). The V gene lost 10 bases and the J gene lost 2 bases, with 12 bases spanning the gap. There are 12 residues in the CDR3. The CDR3 DNA reads TGTGCCACCAGGGACATTACCTACGAGCAGTACTTC. It specifies CATRDITYEQYF.

This clone was counted between two and nine times. The identical CDR3 is also encoded by other nucleotide sequences in the sample. This chain joins TRBV29-1 and TRBJ2-7; the D gene is possibly TRBD1 (5 bases). Trimming shortened V by 2 bases and J by 4 bases, and 9 bases separated the two germline ends. The CDR3 totals 12 residues. The germline CDR1 and CDR2 sequences are SQVTM and ANQGSEA. In DNA, the CDR3 is TGCAGCGTTGAAAGCCAGGGTTACGAGCAGTACTTC. Its translation is CSVESQGYEQYF.

This chain connects TRBV9 to TRBJ1-1; D not certain. The germline V gene encodes CDR1 SGDLS and CDR2 YYNGEE. Trimming shortened V by 2 bases and J by 6 bases, and 14 bases separated the two germline ends. This CDR3 is built from 14 residues. As DNA, the CDR3 is TGTGCCAGCAGCGTGAGTGGTGACGGCTCTGAAGCTTTCTTT. It translates to CASSVSGDGSEAFF.